Each of the 13 T cell receptor beta chains below was sequenced from the same sample in a study of T cell repertoires in cytomegalovirus infection. The antigens for these receptors are not known. TCRdb redid the calling of the reads with MiXCR, one entry per CDR3 protein. The data hold about 52,000 distinct CDR3 sequences, with about 18% observed a single time. The sample in question was CD8+ T cells from cultured PBMCs, obtained from culture after CMV antigen stimulation. The origin of the receptors is a human donor in good health (CMV status not recorded). Some clones in this sample may be carry-over from other donors' samples.

The chain employs TRBV7-6 and TRBJ1-1; 7 positions match TRBD1. This CDR3 is built from 15 residues. V lost 2 bases and J lost 0; bases outside the gene matches: 3. In germline, CDR1 is SGHVS, CDR2 FNYEAQ. The CDR3 region has the DNA TGTGCCAGCAGCTTACCGACAGGGATGAACACTGAAGCTTTCTTT. Amino acid sequence: CASSLPTGMNTEAFF.

This clonotype was detected only a few times. J is TRBJ1-3 and V is TRBV10-3; TRBD1 aligns across 8 bases. CDR1 ENHRY and CDR2 SYGVKD come from the germline V gene. The V and J ends lost 3 bases and 1 base, in that order; junction bases with no gene match: 8. The CDR3 sequence is 17 residues long. The DNA for the CDR3 is TGTGCCATCAGTGATTCTATGGACAGGGTTTCTGGAAACACCATATATTTT. Protein: CAISDSMDRVSGNTIYF.

This clonotype was seen a handful of times. The rearrangement joins TRBV7-2 to TRBJ1-1; 9 bases map to TRBD1. CDR3 size: 19 residues. CDR1 and CDR2 (germline): SGHTA, FQGNSA. Trimming removed 1 base from V and 10 bases from J; junction bases left unmatched: 22. This chain's CDR3 is CASSLDDVGRTGEDDRAFF. The CDR3 DNA reads as TGTGCCAGCAGCTTAGATGATGTCGGGAGGACAGGGGAAGACGACCGAGCTTTCTTT.

The V gene is TRBV6-6, the J gene TRBJ1-5; 8 bases align to TRBD1. The CDR3 has 15 amino acids. CDR1 MNHNY and CDR2 SVGAGI come from the germline V gene (reference sequence). J gave up 4 bases and V 5 bases, and 7 bases lay outside the gene matches. The chain's CDR3 is CASSNEDRANQPQHF. The CDR3 bases are TGTGCCAGCAGTAACGAGGACAGGGCTAATCAGCCCCAGCATTTT.

Many counts were recorded for this clonotype. The V gene is TRBV7-2, the J gene TRBJ1-1; the match to TRBD1 covers 7 bases. Trimming removed 5 bases from V and 0 bases from J; junction bases left unmatched: 6. The CDR3 loop spans 15 amino acids. From germline, CDR1 is SGHTA and CDR2 FQGNSA. The CDR3 sequence is CASSMGQHMNTEAFF. CDR3 nucleotides: TGTGCCAGCAGCATGGGACAGCACATGAACACTGAAGCTTTCTTT.

This chain connects TRBV7-8 to TRBJ1-5, with D uncertain. CDR1 SGHVS and CDR2 FQNEAQ come from the germline V gene. Trimming removed 5 bases from V and 1 base from J, with 15 bases in between. The CDR3 runs to 16 residues. The CDR3 sequence: CASSPIHPGSNQPQHF. The CDR3, as DNA: TGTGCCAGCAGCCCCATCCATCCCGGGAGCAATCAGCCCCAGCATTTT. The variable domain in full, completed from reference TRBV7-8 and TRBJ1-5, reads GAGVSQSPRYKVAKRGQDVALRCDPISGHVSLFWYQQALGQGPEFLTYFQNEAQLDKSGLPSDRFFAERPEGSVSTLKIQRTQQEDSAVYLCASSPIHPGSNQPQHFGDGTRLSIL.

The chain has TRBV9 and TRBJ2-1, with a tentative D call TRBD2 (6 bases). Germline V gene sequence: CDR1 SGDLS, CDR2 YYNGEE. V shed 0 bases and J shed 5 bases, with 15 bases lying between them. There are 16 residues in the CDR3. CDR3 DNA: TGTGCCAGCAGCGTAGGTCTGGCGGGGACCAACAATGAGCAGTTCTTC. It translates to CASSVGLAGTNNEQFF. Full variable domain (rest looked up from reference TRBV9 and TRBJ2-1): DSGVTQTPKHLITATGQRVTLRCSPRSGDLSVYWYQQSLDQGLQFLIQYYNGEERAKGNILERFSAQQFPDLHSELNLSSLELGDSALYFCASSVGLAGTNNEQFFGPGTRLTVL.

The chain links TRBV6-2 or TRBV6-3 to TRBJ1-1; unclear D gene. Per germline, CDR1 MNHEY and CDR2 SVGEGT. The V and J ends lost 7 bases and 5 bases respectively, with 8 bases between them. The CDR3 has 11 amino acids. CDR3 in amino acids: CASTKGTEAFF. CDR3 nucleotides: TGTGCCAGCACAAAGGGTACTGAAGCTTTCTTT.

This clonotype was counted a few times. The CDR3 is CASSLRGARSTEAFF. The CDR3, as DNA: TGTGCCAGCAGTTTGAGAGGGGCGCGGAGCACTGAAGCTTTCTTT. The chain carries TRBV28 and TRBJ1-1; maybe TRBD1 (5 bases). V was cut by 3 bases and J by 4 bases, with 15 bases left in between. Looked up from germline, CDR1 is MDHEN and CDR2 is SYDVKM. The CDR3 is made up of 15 amino acids.

This sequence joins TRBV5-6 and TRBJ1-2, with D uncertain. V lost 0 bases and J 6 bases, leaving 9 bases between the germline ends. CDR1 is SGHDT, CDR2 YYEEEE, per germline. The CDR3 covers 13 residues. The CDR3: CASSLDPRHGYTF. Written as DNA, the CDR3 is TGTGCCAGCAGCTTGGACCCACGGCATGGCTACACCTTC.

This clonotype is medium-sized by share. This chain uses TRBV28 with TRBJ1-2, with D perhaps matching TRBD1 (6 bases). Germline V gives CDR1 MDHEN, CDR2 SYDVKM. V was shortened by 6 bases and J by 1 base, with 12 bases between the two germline ends. The CDR3 loop spans 14 amino acids. DNA for the CDR3: TGTGCCAGCAGCGAGGACAGTTTTAACTATGGCTACACCTTC. It translates to CASSEDSFNYGYTF.

This clonotype was detected only a few times. V is TRBV6-1 and J is TRBJ1-1, with no clear D. This CDR3 has 13 amino acids. The V and J ends lost 8 bases and 0 bases respectively, with 10 bases between them. CDR1 MNHNS and CDR2 SASEGT come from the germline V gene. The CDR3 DNA follows: TGTGCCAGCGATGAGGGTATGAACACTGAAGCTTTCTTT. It yields the protein CASDEGMNTEAFF.

At least ten counts were recorded for this clonotype. The chain employs TRBV6-1 and TRBJ2-3; D call uncertain. Germline loops: CDR1 MNHNS, CDR2 SASEGT. The CDR3 extends over 10 amino acids. V was pared by 8 bases and J by 6 bases, with 6 bases between. The CDR3 spells CASGADTQYF. CDR3 sequence (DNA): TGTGCCAGCGGCGCGGATACGCAGTATTTT.